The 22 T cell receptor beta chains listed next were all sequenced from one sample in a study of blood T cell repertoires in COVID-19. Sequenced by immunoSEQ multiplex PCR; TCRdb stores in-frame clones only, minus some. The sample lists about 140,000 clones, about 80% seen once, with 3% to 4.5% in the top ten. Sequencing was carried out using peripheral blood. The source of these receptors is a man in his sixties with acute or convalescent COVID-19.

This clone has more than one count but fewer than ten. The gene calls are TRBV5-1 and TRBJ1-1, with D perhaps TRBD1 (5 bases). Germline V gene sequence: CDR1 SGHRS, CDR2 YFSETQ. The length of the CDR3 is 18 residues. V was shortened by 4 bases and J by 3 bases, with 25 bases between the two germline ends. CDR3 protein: CASSPRLGRGVTYTEAFF. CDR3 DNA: TGCGCCAGCAGCCCAAGATTGGGACGGGGGGTGACTTACACTGAAGCTTTCTTT. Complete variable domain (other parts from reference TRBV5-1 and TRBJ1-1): KAGVTQTPRYLIKTRGQQVTLSCSPISGHRSVSWYQQTPGQGLQFLFEYFSETQRNKGNFPGRFSGRQFSNSRSEMNVSTLELGDSALYLCASSPRLGRGVTYTEAFFGQGTRLTVV.

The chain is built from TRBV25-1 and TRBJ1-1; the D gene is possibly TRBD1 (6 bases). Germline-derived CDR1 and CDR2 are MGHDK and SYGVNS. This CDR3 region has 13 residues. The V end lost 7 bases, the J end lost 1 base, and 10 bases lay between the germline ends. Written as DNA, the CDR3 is TGTGCCAGCATTGGGACACCGAACACTGAAGCTTTCTTT. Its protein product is CASIGTPNTEAFF.

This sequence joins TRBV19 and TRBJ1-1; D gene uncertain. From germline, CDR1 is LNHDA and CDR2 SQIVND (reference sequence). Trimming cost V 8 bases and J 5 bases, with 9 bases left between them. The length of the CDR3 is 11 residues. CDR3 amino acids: CASAGITEAFF. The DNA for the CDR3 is TGTGCCAGTGCGGGGATTACTGAAGCTTTCTTT. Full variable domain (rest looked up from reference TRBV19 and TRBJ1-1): DGGITQSPKYLFRKEGQNVTLSCEQNLNHDAMYWYRQDPGQGLRLIYYSQIVNDFQKGDIAEGYSVSREKKESFPLTVTSAQKNPTAFYLCASAGITEAFFGQGTRLTVV.

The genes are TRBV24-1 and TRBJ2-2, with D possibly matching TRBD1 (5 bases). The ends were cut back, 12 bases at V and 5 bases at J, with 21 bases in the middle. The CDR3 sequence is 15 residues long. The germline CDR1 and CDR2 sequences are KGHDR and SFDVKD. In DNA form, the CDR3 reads TGTGCCGTCGGAAATGACAGAACCCCAACCGGGGAGCTGTTTTTT. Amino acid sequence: CAVGNDRTPTGELFF.

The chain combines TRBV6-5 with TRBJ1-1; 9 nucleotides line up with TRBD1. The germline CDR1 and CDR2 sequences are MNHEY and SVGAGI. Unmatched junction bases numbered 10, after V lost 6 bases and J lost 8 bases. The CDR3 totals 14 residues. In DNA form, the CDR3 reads TGTGCCAGCAGCCCCCACCGGGACAGGGTAGAAGCTTTCTTT. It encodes CASSPHRDRVEAFF.

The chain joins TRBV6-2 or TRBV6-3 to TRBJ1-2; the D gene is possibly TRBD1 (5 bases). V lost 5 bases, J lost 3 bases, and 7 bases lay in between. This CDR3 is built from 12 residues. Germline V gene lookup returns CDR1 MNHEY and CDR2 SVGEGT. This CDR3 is CASSQTDYGYTF. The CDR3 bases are TGTGCCAGCAGTCAGACAGACTATGGCTACACCTTC.

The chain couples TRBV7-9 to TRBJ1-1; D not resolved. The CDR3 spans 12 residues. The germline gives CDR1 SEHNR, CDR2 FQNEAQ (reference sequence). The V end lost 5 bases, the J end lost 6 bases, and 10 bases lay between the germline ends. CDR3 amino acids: CASSPNSAEAFF. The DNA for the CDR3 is TGTGCCAGCAGCCCGAACTCGGCTGAAGCTTTCTTT.

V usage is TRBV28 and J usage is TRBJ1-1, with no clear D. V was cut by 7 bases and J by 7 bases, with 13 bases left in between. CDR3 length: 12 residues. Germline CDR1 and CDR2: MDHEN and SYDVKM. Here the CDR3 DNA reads TGTGCCAGCATCGCGCACTCTGGTGAAGCTTTCTTT. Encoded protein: CASIAHSGEAFF.

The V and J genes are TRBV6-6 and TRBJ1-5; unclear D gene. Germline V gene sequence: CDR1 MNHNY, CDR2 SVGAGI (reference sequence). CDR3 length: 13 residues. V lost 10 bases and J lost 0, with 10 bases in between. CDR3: CAIQPYSNQPQHF. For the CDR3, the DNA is TGTGCCATACAGCCTTATAGCAATCAGCCCCAGCATTTT.

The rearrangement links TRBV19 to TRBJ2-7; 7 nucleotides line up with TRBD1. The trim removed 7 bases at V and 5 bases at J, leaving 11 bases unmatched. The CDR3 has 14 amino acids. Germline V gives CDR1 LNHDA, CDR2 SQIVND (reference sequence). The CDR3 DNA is TGTGCCAGTAATAGGGTCCTTGGACAGGACGAGCAGTACTTC. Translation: CASNRVLGQDEQYF.

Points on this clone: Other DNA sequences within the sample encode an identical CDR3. This chain's CDR3 is CASSLTGGTEAFF. The CDR3, as DNA: TGTGCCAGCAGCCTCACAGGGGGGACTGAAGCTTTCTTT. The chain joins TRBV28 to TRBJ1-1; 8 bases are a match to TRBD1. CDR1 MDHEN and CDR2 SYDVKM come from the germline V gene. The CDR3 sequence is 13 residues long. J lost 5 bases, V lost 6 bases, and 5 bases had no gene match. Supplemented by reference TRBV28 and TRBJ1-1, the full variable domain reads DVKVTQSSRYLVKRTGEKVFLECVQDMDHENMFWYRQDPGLGLRLIYFSYDVKMKEKGDIPEGYSVSREKKERFSLILESASTNQTSMYLCASSLTGGTEAFFGQGTRLTVV.

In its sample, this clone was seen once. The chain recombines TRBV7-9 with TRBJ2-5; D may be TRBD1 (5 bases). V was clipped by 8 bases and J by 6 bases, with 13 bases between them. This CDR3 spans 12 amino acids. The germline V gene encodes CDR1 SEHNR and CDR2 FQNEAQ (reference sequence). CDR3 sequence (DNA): TGTGCCAGCCATGCTCAGGGAAAGACCCAGTACTTC. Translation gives CASHAQGKTQYF.

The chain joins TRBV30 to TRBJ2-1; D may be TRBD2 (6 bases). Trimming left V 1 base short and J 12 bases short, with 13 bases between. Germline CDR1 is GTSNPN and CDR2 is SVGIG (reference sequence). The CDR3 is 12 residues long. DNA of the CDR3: TGTGCCTGGAGTGGCTCAAACGGGGGGCAGTTCTTC. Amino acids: CAWSGSNGGQFF.

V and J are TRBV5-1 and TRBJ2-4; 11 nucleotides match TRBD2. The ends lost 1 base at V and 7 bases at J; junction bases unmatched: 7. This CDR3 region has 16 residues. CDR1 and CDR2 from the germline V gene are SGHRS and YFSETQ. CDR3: CASSLYSGRAGNIQYF. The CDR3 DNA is TGCGCCAGCAGCTTGTATAGCGGGAGGGCCGGGAACATTCAGTACTTC.

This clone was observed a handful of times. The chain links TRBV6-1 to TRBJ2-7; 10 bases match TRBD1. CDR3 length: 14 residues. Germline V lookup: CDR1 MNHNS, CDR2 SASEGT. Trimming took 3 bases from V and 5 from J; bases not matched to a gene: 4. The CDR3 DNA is TGTGCCAGCAGTGAGGGGGACAGGGGCCACGAGCAGTACTTC. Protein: CASSEGDRGHEQYF.

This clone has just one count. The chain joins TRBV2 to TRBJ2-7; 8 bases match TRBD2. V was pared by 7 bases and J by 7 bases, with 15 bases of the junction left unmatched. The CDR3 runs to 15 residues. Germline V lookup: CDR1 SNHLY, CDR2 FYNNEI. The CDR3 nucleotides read TGTGCCAGCAACCCCCTCTCTGCGGGAGGTGGAGAGCAGTACTTC. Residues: CASNPLSAGGGEQYF.

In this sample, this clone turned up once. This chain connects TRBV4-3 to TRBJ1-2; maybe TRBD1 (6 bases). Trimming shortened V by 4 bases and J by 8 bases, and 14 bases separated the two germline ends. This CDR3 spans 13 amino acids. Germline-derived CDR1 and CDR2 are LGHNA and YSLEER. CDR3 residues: CASSPGGAGGYTF. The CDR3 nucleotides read TGCGCCAGCAGCCCGGGGGGGGCAGGAGGCTACACCTTC.

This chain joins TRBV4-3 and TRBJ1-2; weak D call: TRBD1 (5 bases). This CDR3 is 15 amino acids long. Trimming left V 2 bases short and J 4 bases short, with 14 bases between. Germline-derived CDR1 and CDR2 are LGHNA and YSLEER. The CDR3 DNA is TGCGCCAGCAGCCAATACTCAGGACAAGTCTATGGCTACACCTTC. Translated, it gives CASSQYSGQVYGYTF.

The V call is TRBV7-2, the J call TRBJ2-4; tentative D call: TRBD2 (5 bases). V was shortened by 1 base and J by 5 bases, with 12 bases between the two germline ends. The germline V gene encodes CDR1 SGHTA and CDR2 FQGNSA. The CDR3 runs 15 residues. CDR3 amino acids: CASSLVVGVQNIQYF. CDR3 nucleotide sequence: TGTGCCAGCAGCTTAGTAGTCGGGGTTCAAAACATTCAGTACTTC.

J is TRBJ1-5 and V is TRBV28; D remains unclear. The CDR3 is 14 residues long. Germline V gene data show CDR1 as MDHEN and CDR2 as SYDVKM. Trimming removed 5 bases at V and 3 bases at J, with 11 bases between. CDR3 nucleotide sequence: TGTGCCAGCAGTGAGTCCGGTACCAATCAGCCCCAGCATTTT. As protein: CASSESGTNQPQHF.

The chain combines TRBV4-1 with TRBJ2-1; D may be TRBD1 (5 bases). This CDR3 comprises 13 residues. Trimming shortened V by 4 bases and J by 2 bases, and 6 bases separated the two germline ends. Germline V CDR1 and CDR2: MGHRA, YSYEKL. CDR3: CASSRGTYNEQFF. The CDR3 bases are TGCGCCAGCAGCCGGGGCACCTACAATGAGCAGTTCTTC.

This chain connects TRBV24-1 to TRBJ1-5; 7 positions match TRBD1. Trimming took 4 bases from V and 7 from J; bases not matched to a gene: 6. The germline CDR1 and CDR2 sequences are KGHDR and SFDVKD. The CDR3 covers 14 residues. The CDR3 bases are TGTGCCACCAGTGACTCAGGGGGAAACCAGCCCCAGCATTTT. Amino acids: CATSDSGGNQPQHF.